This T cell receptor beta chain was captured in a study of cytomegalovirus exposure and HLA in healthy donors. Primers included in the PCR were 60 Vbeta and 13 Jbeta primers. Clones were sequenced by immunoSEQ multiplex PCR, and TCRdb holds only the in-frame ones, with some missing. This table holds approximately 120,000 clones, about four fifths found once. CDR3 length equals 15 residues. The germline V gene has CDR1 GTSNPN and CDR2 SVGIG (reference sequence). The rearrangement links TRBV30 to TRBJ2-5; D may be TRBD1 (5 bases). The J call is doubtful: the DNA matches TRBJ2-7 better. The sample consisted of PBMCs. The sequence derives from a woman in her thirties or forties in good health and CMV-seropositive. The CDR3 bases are TGTGCCTGGAGTGCGCCCTTGGGGCAGGGCTACGAGCAGTACTTC. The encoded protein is CAWSAPLGQGYEQYF.